Listed here are 7 T cell receptor beta chains from one sample, sequenced in a study of T-cell reconstitution after alpha-beta-depleted transplantation in children. The TCRbeta library incorporated unique molecular identifiers. TCRdb reanalysed the PCR reads using MiXCR and keeps one entry per CDR3 protein. This table holds roughly 90,000 distinct CDR3 sequences, over 9% found once. Sequences were derived from PBMCs from the stem cell graft donor, sampled from the stem cell graft. These receptors all stem from a human donor who donated a stem cell graft to a child with inherited bone marrow failure.

This clonotype was detected ten times or more. The chain employs TRBV14 and TRBJ2-6, with D hard to call. Trimming pared 7 bases from V and 4 bases from J, leaving 8 bases between. The CDR3 extends over 13 amino acids. Germline assignment: CDR1 SGHDN and CDR2 FVKESK. CDR3 region: CASTLAGANVLTF. In nucleotides, the CDR3 is TGTGCCAGCACCCTTGCGGGGGCCAACGTCCTGACTTTC. The full variable domain, its missing parts supplied by reference TRBV14 and TRBJ2-6, is EAGVTQFPSHSVIEKGQTVTLRCDPISGHDNLYWYRRVMGKEIKFLLHFVKESKQDESGMPNNRFLAERTGGTYSTLKVQPAELEDSGVYFCASTLAGANVLTFGAGSRLTVL.

This clonotype showed up many times. The chain employs TRBV6-5 and TRBJ1-1; D unclear. Germline loops: CDR1 MNHEY, CDR2 SVGAGI. The CDR3 contains 15 residues. The ends were cut back, 2 bases at V and 2 bases at J, with 12 bases in the middle. In DNA, the CDR3 is TGTGCCAGCAGTTACCCAGGCAGCCCTAACACTGAAGCTTTCTTT. Translating gives CASSYPGSPNTEAFF.

V is TRBV9 and J is TRBJ2-5, with D possibly called TRBD1 or TRBD2 (5 bases each). V was clipped by 4 bases and J by 0 bases, with 13 bases between them. CDR3 length equals 15 residues. Germline V CDR1 and CDR2: SGDLS, YYNGEE. The CDR3 region is CASSTGTAYQETQYF. The CDR3 DNA follows: TGTGCCAGCAGCACCGGGACCGCGTACCAAGAGACCCAGTACTTC.

The chain carries TRBV7-2 and TRBJ1-4; a possible D gene is TRBD1 (5 bases). Trimming shortened V by 6 bases and J by 4 bases, and 18 bases separated the two germline ends. The CDR3 runs 16 residues. Germline CDR1 is SGHTA and CDR2 is FQGNSA. Written as DNA, the CDR3 is TGTGCCAGCAGTCAGACCCAAGGGAGGGGTAATGAAAAACTGTTTTTT. Its protein is CASSQTQGRGNEKLFF.

The chain couples TRBV3-1 to TRBJ1-1; TRBD1 matches at 11 bases. This CDR3 contains 18 residues. Germline V gene sequence: CDR1 LGHDT, CDR2 YNNKEL (reference sequence). The CDR3 DNA reads as TGTACCTTCAGTTCACGACGAGAGGACAGGGGGCCGTACACTGAAGCTTTCTTT. It encodes CTFSSRREDRGPYTEAFF. Using reference TRBV3-1 and TRBJ1-1 for the parts outside the CDR3, the full variable domain is DTAVSQTPKYLVTQMGNDKSIKCEQNLGHDTMYWYKQDSKKFLKIMFSYNNKELIINETVPNRFSPKSPDKAHLNLHINSLELGDSAVYFCTFSSRREDRGPYTEAFFGQGTRLTVV.

This clonotype was observed at least ten times. This chain links TRBV7-2 with TRBJ2-3; 10 bases line up with TRBD1. The CDR3 is 15 residues long. The J segment lost 5 bases and the V segment lost 0 bases, leaving 2 bases of the junction unmatched. Germline CDR1 and CDR2: SGHTA and FQGNSA. CDR3 region: CASSLAGTGEDTQYF. The CDR3 DNA follows: TGTGCCAGCAGCTTAGCAGGGACAGGGGAAGATACGCAGTATTTT.

This clonotype was detected ten times or more. This chain connects TRBV6-2 or TRBV6-3 to TRBJ2-2; D is possibly TRBD1 (6 bases). CDR1 is MNHEY, CDR2 SVGEGT, per germline. V was shortened by 0 bases and J by 4 bases, with 9 bases between the two germline ends. The CDR3 is 15 amino acids. The CDR3 region is CASSYSTGTTGELFF. The CDR3 DNA sequence: TGTGCCAGCAGTTACTCGACAGGAACCACCGGGGAGCTGTTTTTT.